This T cell receptor beta chain came from a study of shared clonotypes between healthy human individuals. Study-level findings and limits: Rarefaction analysis demonstrated incomplete sorted-subset sequencing notwithstanding large depth. Naive subsets usually exceeded memory subsets in estimated richness.

About this clone itself: Its antigen is not known.

The germline gives CDR1 SGHRS, CDR2 YFSETQ. This CDR3 has 15 amino acids. The ends were cut back, 1 base at V and 7 bases at J, with 12 bases in the middle. Libraries were prepared by immunoSEQ multiplex PCR; TCRdb keeps only in-frame clonotypes and omits some of them. The sample carries around 2,000,000 clones, approximately 95% recorded once. The chain recombines TRBV5-1 with TRBJ1-6; possible D gene TRBD1, 6 bases. This sequence originates from a man younger than 30 in good health. The material sequenced was naive CD4+ T cells sorted from blood. As to subset: CD45RA+ positively selected. The CDR3 coding sequence is TGCGCCAGCAGCTTGCTGGGGGCCATGAATTCACCCCTCCACTTT. Its translation is CASSLLGAMNSPLHF.